This T cell receptor beta chain originates from a study of blood T cells in healthy people across ages. V was shortened by 5 bases and J by 10 bases, with 18 bases between the two germline ends. Germline V gene lookup returns CDR1 SGHVS and CDR2 FQNEAQ. The CDR3 consists of 15 residues. Findings and limits, study-wide: Any changes in expanded clonotypes were possibly confounded, as donor CMV status remained unknown. Naive CD4+ cells and diversity were both higher in long-lived donors than in aged donors.

For the second PCR, which ran for about 7 to 11 cycles, a sample-barcoded 5' primer and a J-beta primer mix were used. A single record per CDR3 protein comes from TCRdb applying MiXCR to the 5' RACE reads. Found here are approximately 940,000 distinct CDR3 sequences, roughly 52% of them singletons; the top ten hold roughly 13%. Each of the donors had roughly 9.3 milliliters of peripheral blood drawn into EDTA-treated Vacutainer tubes. A few counts support this clonotype. Its target is not known. This clonotype originated in a young man in good health. V is TRBV7-8 and J is TRBJ1-6; D is possibly TRBD1 (6 bases). The sample consisted of blood. CDR3 sequence: CASSLHRESNSPLHF. Here the CDR3 DNA reads TGTGCCAGCAGCCTCCACAGGGAATCGAACTCACCCCTCCACTTT.